These T cell receptor beta chains were read from a single sample in a study of T cells in Graves' hyperthyroidism and ophthalmopathy. TCRdb passed the multiplex PCR reads through MiXCR, listing each CDR3 protein once. The sample carries a few hundred thousand distinct CDR3 sequences, about a sixth recorded once. The sequenced material came from blood. The receptors were sampled from a woman aged 40 to 55 with Graves' ophthalmopathy. The conserved cysteine and the conserved F or W are not part of the CDR3 here. D genes are given only for firm matches.

d_gene: .
j_gene: TRBJ2-5
v_gene: TRBV11-2
CDR3aa: ASKGEETQY

d_gene: TRBD1
j_gene: TRBJ2-2
v_gene: TRBV11-2
CDR3aa: ASSSQGISGELF

d_gene: .
j_gene: TRBJ1-2
v_gene: TRBV20-1
CDR3aa: SARGQSNYGYT

d_gene: TRBD1
j_gene: TRBJ2-6
v_gene: TRBV5-6
CDR3aa: ASSTTGAGANVLT

d_gene: TRBD2
j_gene: TRBJ2-1
v_gene: TRBV20-1
CDR3aa: SAYGGSYNEQF

d_gene: .
j_gene: TRBJ2-1
v_gene: TRBV19
CDR3aa: ASSIQGSYNEQF

d_gene: TRBD2
j_gene: TRBJ2-7
v_gene: TRBV18
CDR3aa: AGSPLGTSGIEQY

d_gene: .
j_gene: TRBJ1-1
v_gene: TRBV3-1
CDR3aa: ASSQTGGSEAF

d_gene: .
j_gene: TRBJ2-3
v_gene: TRBV7-9
CDR3aa: ASSPNRDTQY

d_gene: TRBD1
j_gene: TRBJ2-2
v_gene: TRBV19
CDR3aa: AASGTGLGTGELF

d_gene: .
j_gene: TRBJ2-3
v_gene: TRBV27
CDR3aa: ASSQWANTDTQY

d_gene: TRBD1
j_gene: TRBJ2-5
v_gene: TRBV11-2
CDR3aa: ASSFLRDGGRGPKTQY

d_gene: TRBD1
j_gene: TRBJ1-5
v_gene: TRBV12-3/TRBV12-4
CDR3aa: ASSTGTAGNQPQH

d_gene: TRBD1
j_gene: TRBJ1-1
v_gene: TRBV12-3/TRBV12-4
CDR3aa: ASSLFPEGQPNTEAF

d_gene: .
j_gene: TRBJ1-4
v_gene: TRBV18
CDR3aa: ASSPLGRDKLF

d_gene: TRBD1
j_gene: TRBJ1-1
v_gene: TRBV19
CDR3aa: ASNRQGGTEAF

d_gene: TRBD1
j_gene: TRBJ1-6
v_gene: TRBV30
CDR3aa: AWSLQFTGGGSPLH

d_gene: TRBD2
j_gene: TRBJ2-4
v_gene: TRBV4-1
CDR3aa: ASSQDTRTSAQNIQY

d_gene: .
j_gene: TRBJ1-1
v_gene: TRBV30
CDR3aa: AWTEQENTEAF

d_gene: TRBD2
j_gene: TRBJ2-3
v_gene: TRBV19
CDR3aa: ASTPGRLASADTQY

d_gene: .
j_gene: TRBJ1-5
v_gene: TRBV30
CDR3aa: AWSGSSNQPQH

d_gene: TRBD1
j_gene: TRBJ1-2
v_gene: TRBV5-1
CDR3aa: ASSGGQGRGGYT

d_gene: TRBD2
j_gene: TRBJ2-1
v_gene: TRBV29-1
CDR3aa: SVASSGSYNEQF

d_gene: TRBD2
j_gene: TRBJ2-1
v_gene: TRBV20-1
CDR3aa: SASSLAGQYNEQF

d_gene: .
j_gene: TRBJ2-7
v_gene: TRBV5-1
CDR3aa: ASSLAPGGQYEQY

d_gene: TRBD2
j_gene: TRBJ2-7
v_gene: TRBV12-3/TRBV12-4
CDR3aa: ASRSGGREGRREQY

d_gene: .
j_gene: TRBJ2-1
v_gene: TRBV11-2
CDR3aa: ASSLVSPAGEQF

d_gene: .
j_gene: TRBJ1-6
v_gene: TRBV5-5
CDR3aa: ASSLRPQGGNSPLH

d_gene: .
j_gene: TRBJ2-7
v_gene: TRBV3-1
CDR3aa: ASSDRLSYEQY

d_gene: TRBD2
j_gene: TRBJ2-2
v_gene: TRBV28
CDR3aa: ASSFARGGSTGELF

d_gene: TRBD2
j_gene: TRBJ2-3
v_gene: TRBV3-1
CDR3aa: ASSQGSGGTDTQY

d_gene: .
j_gene: TRBJ2-6
v_gene: TRBV3-1
CDR3aa: ASSQGGARAGANVLT

d_gene: TRBD1
j_gene: TRBJ2-7
v_gene: TRBV20-1
CDR3aa: SAQDRGQSYEQY

d_gene: TRBD2
j_gene: TRBJ2-1
v_gene: TRBV5-1
CDR3aa: ASSLAGTSGTDEQF

d_gene: TRBD1
j_gene: TRBJ1-2
v_gene: TRBV19
CDR3aa: ASRKQGSNYGYT